This T cell receptor beta chain is drawn from a study of T cell responses to AZD1222 COVID-19 vaccine. Findings of the study overall: Across spike, vaccine-associated CD4 TCRs were found, dominant at 160-218 and 743-854. Females made up more of the donors, who were largely white British, and clonal diversity may have come out too low. A rise in Spike-specific TCR breadth and depth followed two AZD1222 doses.

Notes on this clone: Antigen unknown.

Germline CDR1 and CDR2: SGHDN and FVKESK. Trimming left V 3 bases short and J 3 bases short, with 18 bases between. The CDR3 loop spans 16 amino acids. Method: immunoSEQ multiplex PCR; TCRdb's copy keeps in-frame clones and lacks some. The data show tens of thousands of clones, around 87% seen once. The rearrangement links TRBV14 to TRBJ2-7; D perhaps matches TRBD1 (6 bases). The clonotype was recovered from an adult in good health. The sample here was peripheral blood, taken on day 0 of AZD1222 vaccination. CDR3 DNA: TGTGCCAGCAGCCATACTGCCGGGACACACCTCTACGAGCAGTACTTC. Residues: CASSHTAGTHLYEQYF. Supplemented by reference TRBV14 and TRBJ2-7, the full variable domain reads EAGVTQFPSHSVIEKGQTVTLRCDPISGHDNLYWYRRVMGKEIKFLLHFVKESKQDESGMPNNRFLAERTGGTYSTLKVQPAELEDSGVYFCASSHTAGTHLYEQYFGPGTRLTVT.